The T cell receptor beta chain described here comes from a study of monozygotic twins with inflammatory bowel disease (dated by TCRdb to the late 2010s). With respect to the entire study: The full study comprised around 28 monozygotic twin pairs: nine German pairs (four IBD-concordant, five IBD-discordant) and 19 IBD-discordant Danish pairs. Disease-associated traits were sought mainly through comparisons between IBD patients and their genetically identical healthy co-twins within discordant pairs. Each individual had, on average, about 151 000 unique TCRalpha sequences and 181 000 unique TCRbeta sequences available for analysis.

The library relied on 5' RACE. Preparation of each TCR library used approximately 3,700 ng of total RNA. For each sample, cDNA synthesis was carried out in eight separate reactions using SMARTScribe reverse transcriptase. During cDNA synthesis, template switching introduced unique molecular identifiers that contained a 6-nucleotide sample barcode. Two nested PCRs of approximately 16 and 10 cycles amplified the TCRalpha and TCRbeta cDNA, and bead purification followed each PCR. Before amplification, the cDNA was both treated with uracil DNA-glycosylase and purified with the QIAquick PCR purification kit. The second PCR added Illumina TruSeq-compatible adapters along with sample-specific barcodes. Library quality and concentration were assessed using TapeStation and Qubit, and roughly 5 ng of each library was pooled. The pooled libraries were sequenced with 2 x 100 bp reads and custom sequencing primers on an Illumina HiSeq2500 single-index Rapid Run. For the original study's pipeline: PCR and sequencing errors were corrected by UMI-based consensus assembly using MiGEC version 1.2.6. V(D)J alignment, clonotype assembly and CDR3 extraction were performed with MiXCR version 2.1.1. Normalisation of gene usage, clonotype sharing and MAIT/NKT TCR abundance was achieved by analysing the top 1000, 10 000 and 20 000 clonotypes per sample. After downsampling to 27 000 UMIs, diversity was calculated as the inverse Simpson index using the vegan R package. Paired Mann-Whitney U tests were applied to discordant twin pairs, with Benjamini-Hochberg correction for multiple testing. Each entry corresponds to one CDR3 protein sequence from reads that TCRdb reprocessed, and DNA is not given. TCRdb, rather than the study authors, made the V and J calls. The sample's table covers 300,000 to 350,000 distinct CDR3 sequences. The top ten clones comprise approximately 2% of the sample.

Points the paper makes about the study in general: Repertoire similarity did not differ between concordant and discordant twins, possibly due to limited statistical power. Because patients received different immunosuppressive treatments, the repertoires may have picked up extra background noise and variability between individuals. The results gave no support for a single strong signal or clonotype linked to IBD. Distinction between different T cell subtypes could not be achieved in the analysis. IBD patients shared fewer clonotypes with other individuals than healthy twins did, most markedly in patients showing signs of disease activity. IBD patients had lower TCRbeta repertoire diversity, measured by the inverse Simpson index, than their healthy co-twins.

A roughly 2.7 ml peripheral blood sample was drawn into PAXgene tubes per donor and stored at -80°C. Total RNA was isolated from whole blood with the PAXgene blood miRNA kit on an automated QIAcube, without T cell sorting. Deep TCRalpha and TCRbeta repertoire profiling with unique molecular barcoding was performed on peripheral blood of monozygotic twin pairs concordant or discordant for inflammatory bowel disease. Smoking habits were recorded for all twin pairs, and individuals were classified as current, former or never smokers. Worth noting for this clonotype: The target of this receptor is not known.

This TCR was recovered from a human donor with ulcerative colitis or Crohn's disease, or a healthy co-twin of an affected twin (not recorded which). Sequencing was carried out using blood.

CDR3 loop: CASRALSGSSYNEQFF. This receptor chain uses TRBV12-3 or TRBV12-4 and TRBJ2-1; TCRdb names TRBD2, which stays unverified in the absence of DNA. From the cysteine up to the phenylalanine, the CDR3 has a length of 16 residues. DNA was not recorded.